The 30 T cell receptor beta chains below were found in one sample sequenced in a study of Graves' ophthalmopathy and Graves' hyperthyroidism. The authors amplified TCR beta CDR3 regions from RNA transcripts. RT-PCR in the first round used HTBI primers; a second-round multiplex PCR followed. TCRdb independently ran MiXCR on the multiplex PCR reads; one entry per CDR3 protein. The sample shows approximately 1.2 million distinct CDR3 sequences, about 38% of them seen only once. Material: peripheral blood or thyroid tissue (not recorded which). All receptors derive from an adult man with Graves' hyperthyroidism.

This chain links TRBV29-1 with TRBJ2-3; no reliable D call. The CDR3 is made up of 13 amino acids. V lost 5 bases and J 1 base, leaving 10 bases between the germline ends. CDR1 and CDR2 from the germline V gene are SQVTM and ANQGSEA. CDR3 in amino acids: CSVYPSRTDTQYF. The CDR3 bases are TGCAGCGTTTACCCTTCGCGCACAGATACGCAGTATTTT.

The CDR3 DNA reads as TGTGCCAGTAGTTTAAACAGGAGACTTCACTCCTACGAGCAGTACTTC. This encodes CASSLNRRLHSYEQYF. This chain links TRBV19 with TRBJ2-7; tentative D call: TRBD1 (5 bases). V lost 5 bases to trimming and J lost 0 bases, with 17 bases between them. The germline gives CDR1 LNHDA, CDR2 SQIVND (reference sequence). The CDR3 covers 16 residues.

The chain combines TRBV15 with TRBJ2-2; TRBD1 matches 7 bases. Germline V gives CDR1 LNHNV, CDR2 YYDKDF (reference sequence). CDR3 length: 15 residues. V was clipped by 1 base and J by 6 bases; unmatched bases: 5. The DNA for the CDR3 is TGTGCCACCAGCAGAGGGGGGACAGTTGCCGGGGAGCTGTTTTTT. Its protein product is CATSRGGTVAGELFF. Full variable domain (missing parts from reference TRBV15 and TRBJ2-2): DAMVIQNPRYQVTQFGKPVTLSCSQTLNHNVMYWYQQKSSQAPKLLFHYYDKDFNNEADTPDNFQSRRPNTSFCFLDIRSPGLGDTAMYLCATSRGGTVAGELFFGEGSRLTVL.

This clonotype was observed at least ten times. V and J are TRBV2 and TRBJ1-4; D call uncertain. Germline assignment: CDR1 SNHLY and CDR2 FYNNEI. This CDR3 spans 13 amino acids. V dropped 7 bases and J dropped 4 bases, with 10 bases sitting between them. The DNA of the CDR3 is TGTGCCAGCACTTCGGACCATAATGAAAAACTGTTTTTT. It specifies CASTSDHNEKLFF. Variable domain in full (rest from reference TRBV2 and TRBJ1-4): EPEVTQTPSHQVTQMGQEVILRCVPISNHLYFYWYRQILGQKVEFLVSFYNNEISEKSEIFDDQFSVERPDGSNFTLKIRSTKLEDSAMYFCASTSDHNEKLFFGSGTQLSVL.

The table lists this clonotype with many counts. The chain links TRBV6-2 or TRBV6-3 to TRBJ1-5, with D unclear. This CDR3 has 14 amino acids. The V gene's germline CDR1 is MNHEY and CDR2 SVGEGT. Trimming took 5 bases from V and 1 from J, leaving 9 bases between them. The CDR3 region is CASSTAGSNQPQHF. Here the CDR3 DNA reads TGTGCCAGCAGTACCGCCGGCAGCAATCAGCCCCAGCATTTT.

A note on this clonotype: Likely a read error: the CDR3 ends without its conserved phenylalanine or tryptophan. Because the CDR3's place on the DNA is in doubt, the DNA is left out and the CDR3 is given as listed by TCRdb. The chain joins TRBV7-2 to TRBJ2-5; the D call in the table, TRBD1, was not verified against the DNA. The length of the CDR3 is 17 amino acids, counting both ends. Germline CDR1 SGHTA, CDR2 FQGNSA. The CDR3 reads CASSYSNSGGLGYTFGS.

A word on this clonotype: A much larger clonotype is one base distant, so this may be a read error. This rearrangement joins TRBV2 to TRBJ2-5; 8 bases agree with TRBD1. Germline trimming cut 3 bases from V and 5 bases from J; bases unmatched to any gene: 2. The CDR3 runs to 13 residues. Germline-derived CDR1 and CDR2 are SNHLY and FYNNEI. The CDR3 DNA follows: TGTGCCAGCAGTGACAGGGGGCCGGAGACCCAGTACTTC. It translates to CASSDRGPETQYF.

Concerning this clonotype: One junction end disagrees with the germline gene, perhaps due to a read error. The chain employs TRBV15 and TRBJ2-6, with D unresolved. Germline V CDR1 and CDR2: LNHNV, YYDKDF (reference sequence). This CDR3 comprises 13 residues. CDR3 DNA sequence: TGTGCCACCAGCAGAGATAAAGCGTCTTCTGAAGCTTTC. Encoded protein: CATSRDKASSEAF.

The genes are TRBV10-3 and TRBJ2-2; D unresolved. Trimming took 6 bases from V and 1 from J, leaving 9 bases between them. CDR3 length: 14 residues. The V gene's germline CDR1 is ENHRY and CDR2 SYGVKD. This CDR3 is CAISGKENTGELFF. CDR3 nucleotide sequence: TGTGCCATCAGCGGTAAAGAGAACACCGGGGAGCTGTTTTTT.

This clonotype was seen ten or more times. The CDR3, as DNA: TGTGCCAGCAGCTTAGGGGAAGACGATCAGCCCCAGCATTTT. Translating it yields CASSLGEDDQPQHF. The rearrangement links TRBV7-8 to TRBJ1-5; D unresolved. The CDR3 covers 14 residues. CDR1 is SGHVS, CDR2 FQNEAQ, per germline. Trimming removed 1 base at V and 5 bases at J, with 9 bases between.

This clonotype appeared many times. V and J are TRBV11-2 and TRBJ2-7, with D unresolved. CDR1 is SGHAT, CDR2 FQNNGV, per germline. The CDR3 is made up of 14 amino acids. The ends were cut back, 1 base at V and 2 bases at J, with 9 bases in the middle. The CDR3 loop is CASSLVSRPYEQYF. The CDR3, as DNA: TGTGCCAGCAGCTTAGTCAGCAGACCCTACGAGCAGTACTTC.

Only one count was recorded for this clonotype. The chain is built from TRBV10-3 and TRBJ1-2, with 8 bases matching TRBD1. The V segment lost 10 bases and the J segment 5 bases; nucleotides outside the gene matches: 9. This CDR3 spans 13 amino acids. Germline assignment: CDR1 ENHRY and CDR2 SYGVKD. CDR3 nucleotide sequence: TGTGCCAGCAGATTGGACAGGGCGTATGGCTACACCTTC. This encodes CASRLDRAYGYTF.

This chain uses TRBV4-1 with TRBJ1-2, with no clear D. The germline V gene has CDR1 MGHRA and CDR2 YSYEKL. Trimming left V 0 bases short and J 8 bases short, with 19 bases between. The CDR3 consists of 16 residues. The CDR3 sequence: CASSQDSGSITMGYTF. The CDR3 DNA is TGCGCCAGCAGCCAAGATAGTGGCAGCATAACGATGGGCTACACCTTC.

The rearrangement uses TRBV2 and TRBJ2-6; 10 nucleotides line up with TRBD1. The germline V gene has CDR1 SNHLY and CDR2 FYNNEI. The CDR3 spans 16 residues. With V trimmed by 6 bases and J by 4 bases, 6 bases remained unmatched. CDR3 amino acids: CASSPGQGLGANVLTF. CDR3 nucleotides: TGTGCCAGCAGCCCGGGACAGGGGTTAGGGGCCAACGTCCTGACTTTC.

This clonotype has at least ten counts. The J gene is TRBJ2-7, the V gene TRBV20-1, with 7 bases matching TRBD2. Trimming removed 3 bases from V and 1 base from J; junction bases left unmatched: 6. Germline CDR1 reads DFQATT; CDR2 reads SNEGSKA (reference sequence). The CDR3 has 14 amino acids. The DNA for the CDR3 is TGCAGTGCTAGGTCCCCTAGCGGTTCCTACGAGCAGTACTTC. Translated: CSARSPSGSYEQYF.

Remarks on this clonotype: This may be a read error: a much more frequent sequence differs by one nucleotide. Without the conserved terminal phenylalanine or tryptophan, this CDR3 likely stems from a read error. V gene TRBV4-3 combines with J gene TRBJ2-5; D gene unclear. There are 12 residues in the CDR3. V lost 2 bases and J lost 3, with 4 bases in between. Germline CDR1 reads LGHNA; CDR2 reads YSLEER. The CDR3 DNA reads TGCGCCAGCAGCCAAAGGAAAGAGACCCAGTACCTC. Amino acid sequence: CASSQRKETQYL.

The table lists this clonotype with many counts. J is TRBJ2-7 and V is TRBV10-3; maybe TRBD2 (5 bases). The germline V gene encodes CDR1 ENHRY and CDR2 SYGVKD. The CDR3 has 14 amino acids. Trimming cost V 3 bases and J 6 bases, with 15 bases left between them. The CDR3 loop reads CAISDAGEAREQYF. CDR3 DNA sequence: TGTGCCATCAGTGATGCCGGGGAAGCTCGCGAGCAGTACTTC.

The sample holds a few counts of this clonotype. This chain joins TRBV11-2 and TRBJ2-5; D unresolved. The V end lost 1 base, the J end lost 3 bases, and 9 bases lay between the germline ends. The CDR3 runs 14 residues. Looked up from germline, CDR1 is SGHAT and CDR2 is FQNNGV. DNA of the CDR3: TGTGCCAGCAGCTTAGCAGCGCGTGAAGAGACCCAGTACTTC. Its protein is CASSLAAREETQYF.

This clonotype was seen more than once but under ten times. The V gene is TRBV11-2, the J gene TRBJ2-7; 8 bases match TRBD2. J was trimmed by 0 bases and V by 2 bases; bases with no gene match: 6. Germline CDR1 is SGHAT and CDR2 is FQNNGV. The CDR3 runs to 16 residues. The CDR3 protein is CASSLFVAGSSYEQYF. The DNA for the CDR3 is TGTGCCAGCAGCTTATTTGTAGCGGGGAGCTCCTACGAGCAGTACTTC.

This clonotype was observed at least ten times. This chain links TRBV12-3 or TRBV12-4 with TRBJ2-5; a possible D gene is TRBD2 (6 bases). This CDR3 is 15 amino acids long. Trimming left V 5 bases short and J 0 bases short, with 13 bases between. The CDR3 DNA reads TGTGCCAGCAGTAACAACGGAGGGAACCAAGAGACCCAGTACTTC. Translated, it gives CASSNNGGNQETQYF.

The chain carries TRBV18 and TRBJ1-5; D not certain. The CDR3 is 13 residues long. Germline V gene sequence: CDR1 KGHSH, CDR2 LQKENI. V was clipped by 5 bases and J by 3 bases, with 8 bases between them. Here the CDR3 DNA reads TGTGCCAGCTCAAAGCAGAACAATCAGCCCCAGCATTTT. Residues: CASSKQNNQPQHF.

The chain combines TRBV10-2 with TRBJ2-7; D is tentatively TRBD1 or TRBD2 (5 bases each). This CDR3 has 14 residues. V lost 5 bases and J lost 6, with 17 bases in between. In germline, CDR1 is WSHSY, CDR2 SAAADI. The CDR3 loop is CASSYSGQTSEQYF. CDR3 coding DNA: TGCGCCAGCAGTTACTCGGGGCAGACGAGCGAGCAGTACTTC.

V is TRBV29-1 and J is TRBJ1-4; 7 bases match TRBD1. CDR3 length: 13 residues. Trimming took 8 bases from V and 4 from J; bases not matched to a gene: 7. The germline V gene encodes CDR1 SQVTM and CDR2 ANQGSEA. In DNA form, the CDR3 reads TGCAGCAGAGGAACAGGGGATAATGAAAAACTGTTTTTT. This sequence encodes CSRGTGDNEKLFF.

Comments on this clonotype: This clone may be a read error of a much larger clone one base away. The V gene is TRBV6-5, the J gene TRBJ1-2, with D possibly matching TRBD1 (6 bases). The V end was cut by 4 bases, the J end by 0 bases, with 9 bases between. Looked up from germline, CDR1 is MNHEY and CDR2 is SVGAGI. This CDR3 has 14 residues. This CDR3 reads CASSWTASNYGYTF. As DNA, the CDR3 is TGTGCCAGCAGTTGGACAGCCTCTAACTATGGCTACACCTTC.

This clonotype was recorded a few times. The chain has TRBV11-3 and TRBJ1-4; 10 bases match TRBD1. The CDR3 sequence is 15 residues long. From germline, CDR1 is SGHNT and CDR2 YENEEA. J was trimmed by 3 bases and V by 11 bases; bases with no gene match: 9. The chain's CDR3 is CARDRGLAANEKLFF. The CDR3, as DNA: TGTGCCCGGGACAGGGGACTTGCGGCTAATGAAAAACTGTTTTTT.

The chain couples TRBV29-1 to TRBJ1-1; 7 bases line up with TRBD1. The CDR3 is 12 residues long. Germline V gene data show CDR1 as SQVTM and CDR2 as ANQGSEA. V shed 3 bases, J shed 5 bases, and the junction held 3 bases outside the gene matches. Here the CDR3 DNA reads TGCAGCGTTGACGACAGGGAGACTGAAGCTTTCTTT. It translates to CSVDDRETEAFF.

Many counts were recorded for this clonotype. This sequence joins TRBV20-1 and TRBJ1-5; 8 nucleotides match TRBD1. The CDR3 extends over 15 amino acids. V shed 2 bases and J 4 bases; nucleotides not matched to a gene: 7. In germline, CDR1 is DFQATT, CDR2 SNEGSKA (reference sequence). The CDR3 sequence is CSARKGQGWNQPQHF. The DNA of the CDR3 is TGCAGTGCTAGAAAAGGACAGGGTTGGAATCAGCCCCAGCATTTT.

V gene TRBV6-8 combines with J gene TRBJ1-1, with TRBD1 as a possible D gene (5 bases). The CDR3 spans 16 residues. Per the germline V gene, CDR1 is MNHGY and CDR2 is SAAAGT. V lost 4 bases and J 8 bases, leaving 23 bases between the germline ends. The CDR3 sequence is CASSSISLGAKGEAFF. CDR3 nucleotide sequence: TGTGCCAGCAGTTCTATCTCGCTGGGAGCCAAGGGGGAAGCTTTCTTT.

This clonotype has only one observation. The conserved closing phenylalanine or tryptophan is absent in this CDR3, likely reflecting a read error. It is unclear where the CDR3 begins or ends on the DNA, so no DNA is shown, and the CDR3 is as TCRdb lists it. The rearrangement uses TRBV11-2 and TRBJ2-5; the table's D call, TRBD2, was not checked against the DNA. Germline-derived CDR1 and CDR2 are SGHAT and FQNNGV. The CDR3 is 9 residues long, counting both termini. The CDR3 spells CASSLRAGL.

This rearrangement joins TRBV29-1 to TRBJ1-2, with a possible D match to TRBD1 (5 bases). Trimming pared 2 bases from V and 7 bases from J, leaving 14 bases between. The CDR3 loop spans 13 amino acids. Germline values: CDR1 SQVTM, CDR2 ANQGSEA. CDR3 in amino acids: CSVERGGGFGYTF. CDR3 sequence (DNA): TGCAGCGTTGAACGGGGGGGAGGGTTTGGCTACACCTTC.